The subject of this entry is one TCR beta chain. Its antigen is unidentified. These data are taken from a study of T cell responses to AZD1222 COVID-19 vaccine. Findings and caveats of the study: Repertoires were sampled only after the peak T cell response.

Sequencing used immunoSEQ multiplex PCR; TCRdb keeps in-frame clones, though not all of them. Found here are some 140,000 clones, about 92% of them singletons; the top ten hold under 2%. Germline V gene lookup returns CDR1 LGHDT and CDR2 YNNKEL (reference sequence). CDR3 size: 15 residues. With 6 bases clipped from V and 0 bases from J, the junction kept 3 bases outside the gene matches. V is TRBV3-1 (or the pseudogene TRBV3-2) and J is TRBJ2-2; 8 nucleotides align to TRBD2. The sequencing used peripheral blood, collected on day 0 of AZD1222 vaccination. This sequence was found in an adult in good health. The DNA for the CDR3 is TGTGCCAGCAGAACAGCGGGGGCGAACACCGGGGAGCTGTTTTTT. It is translated as CASRTAGANTGELFF.